This T cell receptor (beta chain) stems from a study of blood T cells in healthy people across ages. Primed by a sample-barcoded 5' primer and a J-beta primer mix, a second PCR proceeded for about 6 to 11 cycles. One entry per CDR3 protein results from TCRdb running MiXCR on the 5' RACE reads. The table has approximately 760,000 distinct CDR3 sequences, about 25% seen once. Every sample yielded at least 6 million isolated PBMCs. Total RNA extracted from each sample amounted to at least 5 micrograms. Findings of the study overall: A strong correlation was found between TCR beta diversity and the percentage of naive T cells.

The table lists this clonotype with a few counts. Its antigen is unidentified. Germline V gene lookup returns CDR1 SGHTA and CDR2 FQGTGA. This CDR3 region has 17 residues. The sample was also linked to a second study, of T cells of mothers and their children. From that paper: Donation was provided by three healthy Caucasian mothers along with their six children.

The J gene is TRBJ2-5, the V gene TRBV7-3; 10 bases fit TRBD2. The end of the DNA fits TRBJ2-1 better, so the J call may be wrong. This TCR was recovered from a boy between 10 and 17 years old in good health. Source material: blood. CDR3: CASSLLGLAGAYNEQFF. Written as DNA, the CDR3 is TGTGCCAGCAGCTTATTGGGGCTAGCGGGAGCCTACAATGAGCAGTTCTTC.